A selection of T cell receptor beta chains follows, all from one sample in a study of T cell repertoires in cytomegalovirus infection. Their target antigens are unknown. Each CDR3 protein is one row after TCRdb ran MiXCR on the reads. Altogether some 110,000 distinct CDR3 sequences are present, 25% to 35% being singletons, with the ten largest covering under 70%. The input for sequencing was CD8+ T cells from cultured PBMCs, taken from culture after CMV antigen stimulation. These receptors came from a human donor in good health (CMV status not recorded). Some clones in this sample may be carry-over from other donors' samples. Each CDR3 is given with its conserved first and last residue. D genes are given only for firm matches. Clone size is shown for a subset of rows, as once, few, many or a class of expanded clone.

d_call clone_size j_call v_call cdr3_nt cdr3_aa
- - TRBJ1-4 TRBV6-5 TGTGCCAGCAGTTACTCGATTGGGACACAAAAAGATGAAAAACTGTTTTTT CASSYSIGTQKDEKLFF
- many TRBJ2-7 TRBV7-2 TGTGCCAGCAGCTCCTCACCAGGGACCTCCTACGAGCAGTACTTC CASSSSPGTSYEQYF
- - TRBJ1-4 TRBV14 TGTGCCAGCAGCCGCACGTACGGAAGGGGGGAGGAAAAACTGTTTTTT CASSRTYGRGEEKLFF
- - TRBJ2-7 TRBV25-1 TGTGCCAGCAGTGAATCACTCTACGAGCAGTACTTC CASSESLYEQYF
- few TRBJ2-1 TRBV5-1 TGCGCCAGCGGCAGGTACAATGAGCAGTTCTTC CASGRYNEQFF
TRBD1 once TRBJ2-3 TRBV27 TGTGCCAACAGTCTCATGCTCGTGACAGGGGCTTACACAGATACGCAGTATTTT CANSLMLVTGAYTDTQYF
- - TRBJ2-7 TRBV4-2 TGTGCCAGCAGCCAAGGAGGGGACGAGCAGTACTTC CASSQGGDEQYF
- - TRBJ1-3 TRBV10-3 TGTGCCATCAGTGTTTCACTCGGCACTGGAAACACCATATATTTT CAISVSLGTGNTIYF
- few TRBJ2-7 TRBV7-9 TGTGCCAGCAGCTTCACGAGGGGGAACGAGCAGTACTTC CASSFTRGNEQYF
- - TRBJ1-1 TRBV5-4 TGTGCCAGCAGCTTGTTGGGTGAAGCTTTCTTT CASSLLGEAFF
- many TRBJ1-2 TRBV7-9 TGTGCCAGCAGGAAAACAGGCGGGGTTAGCTATGGCTACACCTTC CASRKTGGVSYGYTF
- - TRBJ1-1 TRBV5-6 TGTGCCAGCAGCTTGGTGGAAGGGACTGAAGCTTTCTTT CASSLVEGTEAFF
- few TRBJ1-5 TRBV15 TGTGCCACCAGCAGAGGGGAGGTCAGGGGACAGCCCCAGCATTTT CATSRGEVRGQPQHF
TRBD2 - TRBJ2-7 TRBV5-1 TGCGCCAGCGCGACTAGCGGGGGGTACGAGCAGTACTTC CASATSGGYEQYF
- - TRBJ1-1 TRBV7-6 TGTGCCAGCAGCTTATCCCAGTCAAACACTGAAGCTTTCTTT CASSLSQSNTEAFF
TRBD1 many TRBJ2-7 TRBV4-2 TGTGCCAGCAGCCAAGAGACAGGGACCTCCTACGAGCAGTACTTC CASSQETGTSYEQYF
- - TRBJ1-4 TRBV4-3 TGCGCCAGCAGCGAAGAGTCCGAGTTCCTTAATGAAAAACTGTTTTTT CASSEESEFLNEKLFF
TRBD1 - TRBJ2-2 TRBV5-6 TGTGCCAGCAGCCAGACCGGGACAGGGAGCACCGGGGAGCTGTTTTTT CASSQTGTGSTGELFF
TRBD1 - TRBJ1-2 TRBV20-1 TGCAGTGCACCCCGACAGGGGCAACACTCTAACGGTCGAGAGTATGGCTACACCTTC CSAPRQGQHSNGREYGYTF
- - TRBJ2-7 TRBV19 TGTGCCAGTAGTGTCGGGGGGCTGAGCGAGCAGTACTTC CASSVGGLSEQYF
- - TRBJ1-1 TRBV5-1 TGCGCCAGCAGCTTGGACATGTTTCAAGCTTTCTTT CASSLDMFQAFF
- many TRBJ1-1 TRBV7-2 TGTGCCAGCAGCTCGAGGAAGCTCACTGAAGCTTTCTTT CASSSRKLTEAFF
TRBD1 - TRBJ2-2 TRBV12-3/TRBV12-4 TGTGCCAGTTTATACGGGACAGGGGGTACCGGGGAGCTGTTTTTT CASLYGTGGTGELFF
- - TRBJ2-4 TRBV12-3/TRBV12-4 TGTGCCAGCAGTGCCTCCTTAGCCAAAAACATTCAGTACTTC CASSASLAKNIQYF
TRBD2 few TRBJ2-1 TRBV4-1 TGCGCCAGCAGCCAAGTATTTGCGGGGGGCTACAATGAGCAGTTCTTC CASSQVFAGGYNEQFF
- - TRBJ2-3 TRBV19 TGTGCCAGTAGTCAACGATATGAAGCCACAGATACGCAGTATTTT CASSQRYEATDTQYF